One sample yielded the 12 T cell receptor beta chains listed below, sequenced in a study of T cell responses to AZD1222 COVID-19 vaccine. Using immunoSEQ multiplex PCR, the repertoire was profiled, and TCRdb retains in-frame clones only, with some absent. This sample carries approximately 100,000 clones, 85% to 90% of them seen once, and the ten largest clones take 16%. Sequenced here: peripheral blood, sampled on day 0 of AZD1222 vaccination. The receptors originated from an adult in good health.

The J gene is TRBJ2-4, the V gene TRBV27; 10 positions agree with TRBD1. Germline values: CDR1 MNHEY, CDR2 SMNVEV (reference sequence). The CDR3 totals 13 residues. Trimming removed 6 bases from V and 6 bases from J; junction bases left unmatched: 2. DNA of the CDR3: TGTGCCAGCAGGACAGGGGGCGTAAACATTCAGTACTTC. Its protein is CASRTGGVNIQYF.

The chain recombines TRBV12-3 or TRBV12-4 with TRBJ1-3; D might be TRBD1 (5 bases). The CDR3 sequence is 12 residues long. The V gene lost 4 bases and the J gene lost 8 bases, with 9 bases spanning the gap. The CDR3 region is CASSSGADTIYF. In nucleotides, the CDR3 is TGTGCCAGCAGTTCCGGGGCCGACACCATATATTTT.

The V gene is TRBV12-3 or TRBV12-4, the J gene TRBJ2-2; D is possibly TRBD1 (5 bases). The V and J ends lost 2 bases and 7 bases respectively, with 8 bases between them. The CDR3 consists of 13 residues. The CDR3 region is CASSLQGIGELFF. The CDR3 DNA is TGTGCCAGCAGTTTACAGGGTATCGGGGAGCTGTTTTTT.

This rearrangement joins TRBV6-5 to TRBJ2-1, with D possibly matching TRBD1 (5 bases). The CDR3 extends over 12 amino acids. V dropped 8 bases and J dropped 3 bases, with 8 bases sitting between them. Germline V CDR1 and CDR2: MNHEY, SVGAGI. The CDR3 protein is CASQQGYNEQFF. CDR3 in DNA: TGTGCCAGCCAGCAGGGCTACAATGAGCAGTTCTTC.

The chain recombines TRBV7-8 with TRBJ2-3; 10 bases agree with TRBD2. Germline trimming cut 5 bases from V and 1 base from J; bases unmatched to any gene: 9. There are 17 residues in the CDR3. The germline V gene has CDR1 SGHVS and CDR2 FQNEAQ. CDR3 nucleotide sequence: TGTGCCAGCAGCCTGAGCGGGGGGGCCTCCCGCACAGATACGCAGTATTTT. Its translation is CASSLSGGASRTDTQYF.

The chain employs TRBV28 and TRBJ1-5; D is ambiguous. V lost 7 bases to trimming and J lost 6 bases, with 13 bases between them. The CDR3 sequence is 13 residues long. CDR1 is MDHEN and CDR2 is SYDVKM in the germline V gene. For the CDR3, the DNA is TGTGCCAGCAAACCCCTTGACCGTCAGCCCCAGCATTTT. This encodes CASKPLDRQPQHF.

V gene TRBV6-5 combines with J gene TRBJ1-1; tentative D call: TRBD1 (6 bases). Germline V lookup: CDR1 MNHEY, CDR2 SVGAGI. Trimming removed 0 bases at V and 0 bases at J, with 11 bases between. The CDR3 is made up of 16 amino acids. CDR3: CASSYSWGPVNTEAFF. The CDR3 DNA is TGTGCCAGCAGTTACTCTTGGGGGCCCGTGAACACTGAAGCTTTCTTT.

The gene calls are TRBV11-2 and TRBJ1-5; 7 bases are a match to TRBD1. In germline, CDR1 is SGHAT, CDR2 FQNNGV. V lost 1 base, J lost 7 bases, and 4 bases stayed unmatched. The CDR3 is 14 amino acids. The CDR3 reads CASSLGQGVQPQHF. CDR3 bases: TGTGCCAGCAGCTTAGGTCAGGGGGTCCAGCCCCAGCATTTT.

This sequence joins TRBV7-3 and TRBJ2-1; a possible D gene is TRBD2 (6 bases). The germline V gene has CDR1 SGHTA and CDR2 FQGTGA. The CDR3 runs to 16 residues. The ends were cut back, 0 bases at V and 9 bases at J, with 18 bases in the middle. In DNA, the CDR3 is TGTGCCAGCAGCTTAACCCCGACTAGTAACGGGCGTGAGCAGTTCTTC. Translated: CASSLTPTSNGREQFF. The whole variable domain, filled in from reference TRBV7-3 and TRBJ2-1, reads GAGVSQTPSNKVTEKGKYVELRCDPISGHTALYWYRQSLGQGPEFLIYFQGTGAADDSGLPNDRFFAVRPEGSVSTLKIQRTERGDSAVYLCASSLTPTSNGREQFFGPGTRLTVL.

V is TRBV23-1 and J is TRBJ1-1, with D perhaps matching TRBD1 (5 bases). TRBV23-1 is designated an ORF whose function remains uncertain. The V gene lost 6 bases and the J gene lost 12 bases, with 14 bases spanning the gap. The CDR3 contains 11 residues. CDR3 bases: TGCGCCAGCAGCCCGACAGAAAAAACTTTCTTT. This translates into CASSPTEKTFF.

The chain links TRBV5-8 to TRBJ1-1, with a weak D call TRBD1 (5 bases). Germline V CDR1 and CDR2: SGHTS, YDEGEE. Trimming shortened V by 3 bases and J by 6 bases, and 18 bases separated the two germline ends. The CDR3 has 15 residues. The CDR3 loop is CASSWRPGPLSEAFF. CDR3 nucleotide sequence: TGTGCCAGCAGCTGGAGACCGGGACCCCTTTCTGAAGCTTTCTTT. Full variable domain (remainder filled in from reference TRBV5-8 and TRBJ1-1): EAGVTQSPTHLIKTRGQQATLRCSPISGHTSVYWYQQALGLGLQFLLWYDEGEERNRGNFPPRFSGRQFPNYSSELNVNALELEDSALYLCASSWRPGPLSEAFFGQGTRLTVV.

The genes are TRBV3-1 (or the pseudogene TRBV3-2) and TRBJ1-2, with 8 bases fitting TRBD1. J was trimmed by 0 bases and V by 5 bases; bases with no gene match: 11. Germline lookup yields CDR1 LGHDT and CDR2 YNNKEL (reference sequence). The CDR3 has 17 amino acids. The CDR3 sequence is CASSEFTWDRSNYGYTF. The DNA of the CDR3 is TGTGCCAGCAGCGAATTTACGTGGGACAGGTCTAACTATGGCTACACCTTC.